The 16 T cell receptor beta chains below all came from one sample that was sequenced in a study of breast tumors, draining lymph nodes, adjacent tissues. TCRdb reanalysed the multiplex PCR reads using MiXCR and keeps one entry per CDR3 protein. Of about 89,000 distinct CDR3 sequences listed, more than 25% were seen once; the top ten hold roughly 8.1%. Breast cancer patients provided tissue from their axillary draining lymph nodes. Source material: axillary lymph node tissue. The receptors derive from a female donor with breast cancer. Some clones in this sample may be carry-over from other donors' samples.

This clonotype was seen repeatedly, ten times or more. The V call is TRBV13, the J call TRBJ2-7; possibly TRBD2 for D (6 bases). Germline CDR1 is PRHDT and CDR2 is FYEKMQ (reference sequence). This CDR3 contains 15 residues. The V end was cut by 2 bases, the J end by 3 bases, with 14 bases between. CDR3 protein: CASSLKVGGNYEQYF. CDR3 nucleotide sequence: TGTGCCAGCAGCTTAAAAGTGGGGGGTAACTACGAGCAGTACTTC. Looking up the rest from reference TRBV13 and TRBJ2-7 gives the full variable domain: AAGVIQSPRHLIKEKRETATLKCYPIPRHDTVYWYQQGPGQDPQFLISFYEKMQSDKGSIPDRFSAQQFSDYHSELNMSSLELGDSALYFCASSLKVGGNYEQYFGPGTRLTVT.

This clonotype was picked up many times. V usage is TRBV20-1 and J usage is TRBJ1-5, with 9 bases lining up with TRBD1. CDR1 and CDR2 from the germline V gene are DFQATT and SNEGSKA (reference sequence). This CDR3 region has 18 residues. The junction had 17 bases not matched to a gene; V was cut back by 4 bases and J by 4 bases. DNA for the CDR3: TGCAGTGCTACCCCAACTTGGGGACAGGGTCAGAAAAATCAGCCCCAGCATTTT. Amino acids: CSATPTWGQGQKNQPQHF.

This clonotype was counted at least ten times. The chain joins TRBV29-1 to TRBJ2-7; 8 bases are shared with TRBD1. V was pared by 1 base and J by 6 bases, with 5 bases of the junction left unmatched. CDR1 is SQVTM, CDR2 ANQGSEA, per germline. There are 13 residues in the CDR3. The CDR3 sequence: CSVEGTGRGEQYF. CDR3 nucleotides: TGCAGCGTTGAAGGGACAGGGAGAGGCGAGCAGTACTTC.

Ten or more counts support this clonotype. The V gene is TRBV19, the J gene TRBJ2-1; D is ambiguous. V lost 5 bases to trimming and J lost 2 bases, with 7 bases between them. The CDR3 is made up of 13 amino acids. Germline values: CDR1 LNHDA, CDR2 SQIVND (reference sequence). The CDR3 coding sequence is TGTGCCAGTAGTGGTTCTACCTACAATGAGCAGTTCTTC. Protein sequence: CASSGSTYNEQFF.

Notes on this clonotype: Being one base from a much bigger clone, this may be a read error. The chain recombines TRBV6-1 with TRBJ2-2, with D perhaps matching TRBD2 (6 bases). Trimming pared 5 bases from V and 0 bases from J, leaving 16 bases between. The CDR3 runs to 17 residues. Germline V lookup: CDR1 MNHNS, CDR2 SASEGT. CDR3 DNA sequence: TGTGCCAGCAGTTACAAGGCTGGCGGGGCGAACACCGGGGAGCTGTTTTTT. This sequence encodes CASSYKAGGANTGELFF.

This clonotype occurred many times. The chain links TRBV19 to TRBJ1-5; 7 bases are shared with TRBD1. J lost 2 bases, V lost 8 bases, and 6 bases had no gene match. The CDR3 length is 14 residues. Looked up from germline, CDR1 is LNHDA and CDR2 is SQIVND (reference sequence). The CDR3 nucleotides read TGTGCCAGTGTTGAGGGGGCAGGCAATCAGCCCCAGCATTTT. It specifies CASVEGAGNQPQHF.

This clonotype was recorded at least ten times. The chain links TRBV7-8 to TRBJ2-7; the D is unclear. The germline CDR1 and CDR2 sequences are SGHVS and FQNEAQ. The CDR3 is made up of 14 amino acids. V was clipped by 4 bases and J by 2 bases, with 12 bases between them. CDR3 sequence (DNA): TGTGCCAGCAGCTCCAGACTCCTTGCCTACGAGCAGTACTTC. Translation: CASSSRLLAYEQYF.

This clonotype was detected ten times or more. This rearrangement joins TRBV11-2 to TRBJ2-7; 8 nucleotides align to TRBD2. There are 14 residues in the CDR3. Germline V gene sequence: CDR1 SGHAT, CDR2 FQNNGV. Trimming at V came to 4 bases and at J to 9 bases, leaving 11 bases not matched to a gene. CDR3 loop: CASSSGRVAGWQYF. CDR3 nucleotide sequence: TGTGCCAGCAGCTCAGGGAGGGTAGCGGGATGGCAGTACTTC.

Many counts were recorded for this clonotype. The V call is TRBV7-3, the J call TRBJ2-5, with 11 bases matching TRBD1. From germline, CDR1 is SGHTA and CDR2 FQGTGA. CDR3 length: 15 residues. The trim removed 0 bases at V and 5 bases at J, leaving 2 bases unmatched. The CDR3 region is CASSLTGTGGETQYF. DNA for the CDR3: TGTGCCAGCAGCTTAACCGGGACAGGGGGGGAGACCCAGTACTTC. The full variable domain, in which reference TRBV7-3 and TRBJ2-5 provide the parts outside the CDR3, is GAGVSQTPSNKVTEKGKYVELRCDPISGHTALYWYRQSLGQGPEFLIYFQGTGAADDSGLPNDRFFAVRPEGSVSTLKIQRTERGDSAVYLCASSLTGTGGETQYFGPGTRLLVL.

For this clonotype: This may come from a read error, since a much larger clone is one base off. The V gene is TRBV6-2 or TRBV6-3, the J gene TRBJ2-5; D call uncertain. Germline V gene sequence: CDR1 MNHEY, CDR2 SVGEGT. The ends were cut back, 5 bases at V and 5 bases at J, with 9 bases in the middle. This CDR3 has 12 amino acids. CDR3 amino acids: CASSHDFETQYF. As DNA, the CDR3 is TGTGCCAGCAGTCACGATTTCGAGACCCAGTACTTC.

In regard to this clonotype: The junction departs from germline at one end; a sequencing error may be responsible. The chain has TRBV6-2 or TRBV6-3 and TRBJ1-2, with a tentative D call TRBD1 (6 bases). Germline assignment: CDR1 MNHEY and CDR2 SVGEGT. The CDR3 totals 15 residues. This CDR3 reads CASSYFRGLVDGYAF. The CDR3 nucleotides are TGTGCCAGCAGTTACTTCCGGGGGCTCGTTGATGGCTACGCCTTC.

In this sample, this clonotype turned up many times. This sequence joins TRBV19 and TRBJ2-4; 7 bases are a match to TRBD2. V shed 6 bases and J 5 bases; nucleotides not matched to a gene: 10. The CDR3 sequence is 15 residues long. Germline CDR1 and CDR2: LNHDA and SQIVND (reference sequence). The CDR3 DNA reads TGTGCCAGTAGACCCCCCCGGGAGGTAGAAAACATTCAGTACTTC. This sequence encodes CASRPPREVENIQYF.

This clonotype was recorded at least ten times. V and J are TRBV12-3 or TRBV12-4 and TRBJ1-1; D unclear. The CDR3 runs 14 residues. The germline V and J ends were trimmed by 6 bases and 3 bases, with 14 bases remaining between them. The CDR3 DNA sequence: TGTGCCAGCAGCCGGAAGGACGGGTACACTGAAGCTTTCTTT. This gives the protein CASSRKDGYTEAFF.

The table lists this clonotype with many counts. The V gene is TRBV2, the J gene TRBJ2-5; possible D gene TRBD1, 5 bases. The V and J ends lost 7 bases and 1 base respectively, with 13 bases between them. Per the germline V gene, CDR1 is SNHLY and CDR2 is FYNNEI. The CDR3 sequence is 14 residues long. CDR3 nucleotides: TGTGCCAGCATCAGATTCCAGGGCCAAGAGACCCAGTACTTC. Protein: CASIRFQGQETQYF.

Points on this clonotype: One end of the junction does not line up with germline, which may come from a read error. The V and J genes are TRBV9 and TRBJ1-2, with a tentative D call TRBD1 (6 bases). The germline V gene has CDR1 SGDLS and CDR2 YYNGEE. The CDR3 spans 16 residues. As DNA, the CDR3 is TGTGCCAGCAGCGAATCGACAGGCTTCTATAACTACGGCTACACCTTC. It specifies CASSESTGFYNYGYTF.

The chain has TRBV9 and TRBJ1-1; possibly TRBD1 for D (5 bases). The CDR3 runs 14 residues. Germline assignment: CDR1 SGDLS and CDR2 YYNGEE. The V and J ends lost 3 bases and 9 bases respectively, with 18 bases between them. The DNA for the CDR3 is TGTGCCAGCAGCGAGATTTCAACCGGGACCAAAGCTTTCTTT. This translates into CASSEISTGTKAFF.